These 10 T cell receptor beta chains came from one sample sequenced in a study of blood T cell repertoires in COVID-19. Only in-frame clones appear in the TCRdb table, and some are missing; sequencing was by immunoSEQ multiplex PCR. Of about 140,000 clones in the sample, approximately 86% were seen once. Sample: peripheral blood. All receptors derive from a human donor in a cohort sampled during active COVID-19.

The CDR3 bases are TGTGCCAGCAGTCGCTTAGCGGGGGGGACAGATACGCAGTATTTT. Residues: CASSRLAGGTDTQYF. V and J are TRBV3-1 (or the pseudogene TRBV3-2) and TRBJ2-3; TRBD2 aligns across 11 bases. This CDR3 region has 15 residues. With V trimmed by 6 bases and J by 3 bases, 5 bases remained unmatched. The germline CDR1 and CDR2 sequences are LGHDT and YNNKEL (reference sequence).

This clone was seen a single time. V gene TRBV14 combines with J gene TRBJ2-3; weak D call: TRBD1 (5 bases). This CDR3 is 13 amino acids long. Trimming cost V 0 bases and J 6 bases, with 7 bases left between them. Germline assignment: CDR1 SGHDN and CDR2 FVKESK. The CDR3 sequence: CASSQEGVDTQYF. DNA for the CDR3: TGTGCCAGCAGCCAAGAAGGGGTCGATACGCAGTATTTT. Using reference TRBV14 and TRBJ2-3 for the parts outside the CDR3, the full variable domain is EAGVTQFPSHSVIEKGQTVTLRCDPISGHDNLYWYRRVMGKEIKFLLHFVKESKQDESGMPNNRFLAERTGGTYSTLKVQPAELEDSGVYFCASSQEGVDTQYFGPGTRLTVL.

To note about this clone: A read error may be the cause here, since a much bigger clone is one base away. The sample carries other DNA sequences with the same CDR3. This sequence joins TRBV29-1 and TRBJ1-2, with D perhaps TRBD1 (5 bases). The CDR3 extends over 13 amino acids. CDR1 is SQVTM, CDR2 ANQGSEA, per germline. The V and J ends lost 1 base and 3 bases respectively, with 9 bases between them. The CDR3 spells CSVEGEGYYGYTF. The CDR3 DNA reads as TGCAGCGTTGAAGGGGAGGGGTACTATGGCTACACCTTC.

The CDR3, as DNA: TGTGCCAGCAGTCCCTCTCTGACTAGCGGGACCCAAAACATTCAGTACTTC. Translation: CASSPSLTSGTQNIQYF. The gene calls are TRBV6-2 or TRBV6-3 and TRBJ2-4; 11 bases fit TRBD2. Germline CDR1 reads MNHEY; CDR2 reads SVGEGT. The CDR3 totals 17 residues. Trimming removed 5 bases from V and 5 bases from J; junction bases left unmatched: 11.

The genes are TRBV7-8 and TRBJ1-6; D remains ambiguous. CDR1 and CDR2 from the germline V gene are SGHVS and FQNEAQ. The ends were cut back, 5 bases at V and 0 bases at J, with 17 bases in the middle. This CDR3 spans 18 amino acids. CDR3 bases: TGTGCCAGCAGCATAGGAGGAGGTTGGGGCTCCTATAATTCACCCCTCCACTTT. This translates into CASSIGGGWGSYNSPLHF.

This clone has a count of ten or more. The rearrangement links TRBV2 to TRBJ1-2, with no clear D. CDR1 is SNHLY and CDR2 is FYNNEI in the germline V gene. This CDR3 is 14 amino acids long. Trimming removed 4 bases at V and 0 bases at J, with 9 bases between. The CDR3 spells CASSGQNPNYGYTF. CDR3 sequence (DNA): TGTGCCAGCAGTGGGCAGAACCCTAACTATGGCTACACCTTC.

The chain carries TRBV28 and TRBJ1-1, with D unresolved. The CDR3 extends over 10 amino acids. Germline values: CDR1 MDHEN, CDR2 SYDVKM. V dropped 5 bases and J dropped 7 bases, with 5 bases sitting between them. DNA of the CDR3: TGTGCCAGCAGTCGTTATGAAGCTTTCTTT. Translated: CASSRYEAFF. The full variable domain, in which reference TRBV28 and TRBJ1-1 provide the parts outside the CDR3, is DVKVTQSSRYLVKRTGEKVFLECVQDMDHENMFWYRQDPGLGLRLIYFSYDVKMKEKGDIPEGYSVSREKKERFSLILESASTNQTSMYLCASSRYEAFFGQGTRLTVV.

The chain is built from TRBV5-1 and TRBJ1-1, with D perhaps matching TRBD1 (5 bases). The V gene's germline CDR1 is SGHRS and CDR2 YFSETQ. Trimming removed 0 bases from V and 2 bases from J, with 11 bases in between. This CDR3 region has 15 residues. DNA for the CDR3: TGCGCCAGCAGCTTGGCCTCAGGGTTCAACACTGAAGCTTTCTTT. Translation: CASSLASGFNTEAFF. The entire variable domain, with the rest obtained from reference TRBV5-1 and TRBJ1-1, is as follows: KAGVTQTPRYLIKTRGQQVTLSCSPISGHRSVSWYQQTPGQGLQFLFEYFSETQRNKGNFPGRFSGRQFSNSRSEMNVSTLELGDSALYLCASSLASGFNTEAFFGQGTRLTVV.

The chain uses TRBV14 and TRBJ1-4; a possible D gene is TRBD1 (6 bases). Germline V gives CDR1 SGHDN, CDR2 FVKESK. The CDR3 spans 14 residues. The V and J ends lost 1 base and 12 bases respectively, with 15 bases between them. CDR3 nucleotides: TGTGCCAGCAGCCAAGTACCCTCAGGGGACCAACTGTTTTTT. Translating it yields CASSQVPSGDQLFF.

The chain uses TRBV6-5 and TRBJ1-2, with D perhaps matching TRBD1 (5 bases). From germline, CDR1 is MNHEY and CDR2 SVGAGI. CDR3 length: 13 residues. The ends were cut back, 10 bases at V and 5 bases at J, with 17 bases in the middle. The CDR3 coding sequence is TGTGCCATCTCGGGGGGGATAAAGTATGGCTACACCTTC. It is translated as CAISGGIKYGYTF.